The 29 T cell receptor beta chains given below trace back to one sample, sequenced in a study of OX40 agonist ivuxolimab in advanced cancers. Libraries were prepared by immunoSEQ multiplex PCR; TCRdb keeps only in-frame clonotypes and omits some of them. The sample has some 68,000 clones; about nine tenths are singletons. The input for sequencing was CD4+ or CD8+ T cells sorted from blood, taken in a trial of the OX40 agonist ivuxolimab. The receptors were gathered from an adult with an advanced solid tumor such as melanoma, head and neck, liver or kidney cancer.

V gene TRBV19 combines with J gene TRBJ2-1, with TRBD2 matching 13 bases. Unmatched junction bases numbered 8, after V lost 7 bases and J lost 8 bases. This CDR3 is 15 amino acids long. Germline loops: CDR1 LNHDA, CDR2 SQIVND (reference sequence). The CDR3 reads CASILTSGGAYEQFF. Written as DNA, the CDR3 is TGTGCCAGTATCCTAACTAGCGGGGGGGCGTATGAGCAGTTCTTC.

This clone was observed once. The J gene is TRBJ2-5, the V gene TRBV7-9, with 7 bases that match TRBD2. The CDR3 totals 13 residues. CDR1 is SEHNR, CDR2 FQNEAQ, per germline (reference sequence). V trimming: 5 bases; J trimming: 3 bases; junction bases outside the gene matches: 3. CDR3 DNA: TGTGCCAGCAGCGGGGGGGAGGAAGAGACCCAGTACTTC. This codes for CASSGGEEETQYF.

The V call is TRBV28, the J call TRBJ2-7; D tentatively reads TRBD1 or TRBD2 (5 bases each). V lost 11 bases to trimming and J lost 1 base, with 30 bases between them. This CDR3 contains 18 residues. Germline V lookup: CDR1 MDHEN, CDR2 SYDVKM. CDR3 amino acids: CASNPPGTPTPRSYEQYF. For the CDR3, the DNA is TGTGCCTCGAACCCACCCGGGACCCCCACGCCTAGATCCTACGAGCAGTACTTC.

This clone was seen at least ten times. This chain uses TRBV25-1 with TRBJ2-5; D perhaps matches TRBD2 (6 bases). Germline V gives CDR1 MGHDK, CDR2 SYGVNS. CDR3 length equals 14 residues. V was clipped by 5 bases and J by 7 bases, with 17 bases between them. DNA for the CDR3: TGTGCCAGCAGTCCTCGGGCTTTGGGGGGGACCCAGTACTTC. Translation gives CASSPRALGGTQYF.

This clone was recorded a few times. V is TRBV9 and J is TRBJ2-7; the D gene is possibly TRBD2 (6 bases). The CDR3 is 14 amino acids. Germline lookup yields CDR1 SGDLS and CDR2 YYNGEE. V was trimmed by 4 bases and J by 3 bases, leaving 14 bases between them. The CDR3 here is CASSPRRGLYEQYF. The CDR3 bases are TGTGCCAGCAGCCCCCGGAGGGGCCTCTACGAGCAGTACTTC.

This sequence joins TRBV21-1 and TRBJ2-3. TRBV21-1 is termed a pseudogene. The CDR3 is 9 amino acids. The DNA of the CDR3 is TGTGCCAGCCCAGATACGCAGTATTTT. Its translation: CASPDTQYF.

The chain recombines TRBV9 with TRBJ2-2; perhaps TRBD1 as D (6 bases). The germline gives CDR1 SGDLS, CDR2 YYNGEE. V was shortened by 2 bases and J by 2 bases, with 10 bases between the two germline ends. This CDR3 has 15 amino acids. CDR3 nucleotide sequence: TGTGCCAGCAGCGTTGGACAGCGAAACACCGGGGAGCTGTTTTTT. As protein: CASSVGQRNTGELFF.

The CDR3 region has the DNA TGCGCCAGCAGCCCGGGACAGCGGAGCACCGGGGAGCTGTTTTTT. As protein: CASSPGQRSTGELFF. The rearrangement joins TRBV5-1 to TRBJ2-2, with 7 bases identical to TRBD1. Germline CDR1 reads SGHRS; CDR2 reads YFSETQ. After removal of 4 bases from V and 4 bases from J, the junction contained 7 bases not matched to a gene. CDR3 size: 15 residues.

The chain combines TRBV5-4 with TRBJ1-1; the D is unclear. Germline V CDR1 and CDR2: SGHNT, YYREEE (reference sequence). The CDR3 length is 14 residues. Trimming removed 3 bases from V and 1 base from J, with 10 bases in between. The CDR3 bases are TGTGCCAGCAGCTACGAAGCCGCGAACACTGAAGCTTTCTTT. Protein product: CASSYEAANTEAFF.

V and J are TRBV29-1 and TRBJ2-3; possibly TRBD1 or TRBD2 for D (5 bases each). CDR1 is SQVTM and CDR2 is ANQGSEA in the germline V gene. The V and J ends lost 2 bases and 11 bases respectively, with 17 bases between them. The CDR3 length is 13 residues. The CDR3 is CSVEKGTGQVQYF. DNA of the CDR3: TGCAGCGTTGAAAAGGGTACGGGGCAGGTGCAGTATTTT.

J is TRBJ2-3 and V is TRBV5-1, with D possibly being TRBD2 (6 bases). Trimming left V 0 bases short and J 4 bases short, with 12 bases between. Germline V gene data show CDR1 as SGHRS and CDR2 as YFSETQ. This CDR3 spans 15 amino acids. The CDR3 sequence is CASSLGASEADTQYF. CDR3 DNA: TGCGCCAGCAGCTTGGGGGCTAGCGAGGCAGATACGCAGTATTTT.

The rearrangement uses TRBV7-3 and TRBJ2-3; 7 bases are a match to TRBD1. Germline values: CDR1 SGHTA, CDR2 FQGTGA. With 2 bases clipped from V and 4 bases from J, the junction kept 6 bases outside the gene matches. The CDR3 is 15 amino acids. This CDR3 is CASSLRGTVADTQYF. The CDR3 region has the DNA TGTGCCAGCAGCTTACGAGGGACAGTCGCAGATACGCAGTATTTT.

This clone was seen a handful of times. This chain joins TRBV27 and TRBJ2-7; 11 positions match TRBD2. Germline values: CDR1 MNHEY, CDR2 SMNVEV (reference sequence). CDR3 length: 14 amino acids. The ends lost 5 bases at V and 3 bases at J; junction bases unmatched: 3. This chain's CDR3 is CASSPLAGGYEQYF. The CDR3 nucleotides read TGTGCCAGCAGTCCCCTAGCGGGAGGCTACGAGCAGTACTTC.

The chain employs TRBV2 and TRBJ1-1, with 7 bases matching TRBD1. Germline values: CDR1 SNHLY, CDR2 FYNNEI. J lost 2 bases, V lost 5 bases, and 2 bases had no gene match. The CDR3 extends over 13 amino acids. CDR3 in amino acids: CASSYRGNTEAFF. CDR3 DNA: TGTGCCAGCAGTTACAGGGGTAACACTGAAGCTTTCTTT.

This clone appeared a single time. The V call is TRBV5-4, the J call TRBJ2-5, with 7 nucleotides matching TRBD2. The DNA end is a closer match to TRBJ2-7, so the J assignment may be wrong. CDR1 is SGHNT and CDR2 is YYREEE in the germline V gene (reference sequence). The CDR3 has 14 amino acids. CDR3 region: CASSSEAGFYEQYF. The CDR3 DNA reads as TGTGCCAGCAGCTCGGAAGCGGGATTCTACGAGCAGTACTTC.

In its sample, this clone was seen once. The germline gene is not matched at one end of the junction; a read error may be the cause. This chain joins TRBV4-2 and TRBJ1-1, with unresolved D. The CDR3 sequence is 14 residues long. CDR1 is LGHNA, CDR2 YNFKEQ, per germline. CDR3 coding DNA: TGTGCCAGCAGCCAAGCACCTTTGAATACTGAAGCTTTCTTT. Its protein is CASSQAPLNTEAFF.

V gene TRBV5-5 combines with J gene TRBJ2-5; a weak D match, TRBD1 (5 bases). The CDR3 covers 13 residues. The germline gives CDR1 SGHKS, CDR2 YYEKEE (reference sequence). Between the trimmed V and J ends, which lost 6 bases and 3 bases, there was a span of 12 bases. In nucleotides, the CDR3 is TGTGCCAGCACCACCGTAGGGGAAGAGACCCAGTACTTC. This encodes CASTTVGEETQYF.

The chain couples TRBV19 to TRBJ2-7, with TRBD2 matching over 8 bases. Unmatched junction bases numbered 15, after V lost 7 bases and J lost 7 bases. Germline V lookup: CDR1 LNHDA, CDR2 SQIVND (reference sequence). This CDR3 contains 15 residues. CDR3 residues: CASTPHGAGGGEQYF. CDR3 DNA: TGTGCCAGTACCCCCCACGGGGCGGGAGGTGGTGAGCAGTACTTC.

This clone came up a few times. This specimen includes other DNA sequences encoding the same CDR3. V is TRBV6-1 and J is TRBJ1-5, with no clear D. The CDR3 contains 12 residues. The germline gives CDR1 MNHNS, CDR2 SASEGT. V lost 2 bases and J lost 6, with 5 bases in between. CDR3 protein: CASSERAQPQHF. For the CDR3, the DNA is TGTGCCAGCAGTGAAAGGGCTCAGCCCCAGCATTTT.

This chain connects TRBV6-1 to TRBJ2-2; 11 nucleotides agree with TRBD2. V lost 4 bases to trimming and J lost 4 bases; unmatched junction nucleotides: 5. The CDR3 is 16 residues long. Germline values: CDR1 MNHNS, CDR2 SASEGT. This chain's CDR3 is CASSALAGGLTGELFF. The DNA of the CDR3 is TGTGCCAGCAGTGCGCTAGCGGGAGGTCTCACCGGGGAGCTGTTTTTT.

In this sample, this clone turned up a few times. This chain joins TRBV13 and TRBJ2-7; D ambiguous. The germline V and J ends were trimmed by 3 bases and 1 base, with 10 bases remaining between them. Germline-derived CDR1 and CDR2 are PRHDT and FYEKMQ (reference sequence). This CDR3 is built from 14 residues. CDR3 sequence (DNA): TGTGCCAGCAGCTTTCTACGACTGTCCTACGAGCAGTACTTC. Amino acids: CASSFLRLSYEQYF.

This chain links TRBV10-3 with TRBJ2-7, with 10 bases lining up with TRBD2. V trimming: 8 bases; J trimming: 3 bases; junction bases outside the gene matches: 7. This CDR3 spans 14 amino acids. Germline V gene data show CDR1 as ENHRY and CDR2 as SYGVKD. The CDR3 sequence: CAIRRAGGVYEQYF. In DNA form, the CDR3 reads TGTGCCATCCGAAGAGCGGGAGGGGTCTACGAGCAGTACTTC.

The V call is TRBV5-1, the J call TRBJ1-1; 8 bases match TRBD1. The CDR3 loop spans 14 amino acids. V lost 4 bases, J lost 5 bases, and 7 bases stayed unmatched. Germline V CDR1 and CDR2: SGHRS, YFSETQ. The CDR3 protein is CASSQGTGGTEAFF. The CDR3, as DNA: TGCGCCAGCAGCCAAGGAACAGGGGGGACTGAAGCTTTCTTT. The entire variable domain, with the rest obtained from reference TRBV5-1 and TRBJ1-1, is as follows: KAGVTQTPRYLIKTRGQQVTLSCSPISGHRSVSWYQQTPGQGLQFLFEYFSETQRNKGNFPGRFSGRQFSNSRSEMNVSTLELGDSALYLCASSQGTGGTEAFFGQGTRLTVV.

This clone was seen just once. The V call is TRBV9, the J call TRBJ1-4; D perhaps matches TRBD1 (5 bases). CDR3 length: 16 residues. The V end was cut by 2 bases, the J end by 2 bases, with 13 bases between. Germline V CDR1 and CDR2: SGDLS, YYNGEE. The CDR3 is CASSVQPTATNEKLFF. CDR3 DNA sequence: TGTGCCAGCAGCGTCCAACCGACAGCTACTAATGAAAAACTGTTTTTT.

This rearrangement joins TRBV6-1 to TRBJ2-7; the match to TRBD1 covers 7 bases. In germline, CDR1 is MNHNS, CDR2 SASEGT. V was clipped by 6 bases and J by 1 base; unmatched bases: 3. The CDR3 totals 13 residues. The CDR3 bases are TGTGCCAGCAGGCCGGGACAGTCCTACGAGCAGTACTTC. Amino acids: CASRPGQSYEQYF.

The chain joins TRBV5-5 to TRBJ1-1; perhaps TRBD1 as D (5 bases). This CDR3 has 14 residues. The germline V and J ends were trimmed by 0 bases and 4 bases, with 10 bases remaining between them. Germline assignment: CDR1 SGHKS and CDR2 YYEKEE (reference sequence). For the CDR3, the DNA is TGTGCCAGCAGCTTGGGGCACGGGGGCACTGAAGCTTTCTTT. Translated: CASSLGHGGTEAFF. Drawing the rest from reference TRBV5-5 and TRBJ1-1, the complete variable domain is DAGVTQSPTHLIKTRGQQVTLRCSPISGHKSVSWYQQVLGQGPQFIFQYYEKEERGRGNFPDRFSARQFPNYSSELNVNALLLGDSALYLCASSLGHGGTEAFFGQGTRLTVV.

The J gene is TRBJ1-2, the V gene TRBV5-1; D ambiguous. The CDR3 runs 17 residues. The germline gives CDR1 SGHRS, CDR2 YFSETQ. V was cut by 7 bases and J by 0 bases, with 22 bases left in between. This CDR3 reads CASSYRGQPETNYGYTF. DNA of the CDR3: TGCGCCAGCTCTTACCGCGGGCAGCCTGAAACTAACTATGGCTACACCTTC.

The chain carries TRBV28 and TRBJ2-1; D may correspond to TRBD1 or TRBD2 (6 bases each). V lost 7 bases and J 3 bases, leaving 25 bases between the germline ends. Germline V CDR1 and CDR2: MDHEN, SYDVKM. The CDR3 loop spans 18 amino acids. This CDR3 is CASTNRRGVLGYYNEQFF. The CDR3 bases are TGTGCCAGCACCAACAGGAGGGGGGTATTGGGGTACTACAATGAGCAGTTCTTC.

CDR3 sequence: CASSREQTNTGELFF. CDR3 DNA: TGCGCCAGCAGCCGAGAGCAAACGAACACCGGGGAGCTGTTTTTT. The V call is TRBV5-1, the J call TRBJ2-2; no clear D. CDR3 length: 15 amino acids. Germline V gene sequence: CDR1 SGHRS, CDR2 YFSETQ. Trimming cost V 4 bases and J 0 bases, with 10 bases left between them. Combining the CDR3 with reference TRBV5-1 and TRBJ2-2 gives the whole variable domain KAGVTQTPRYLIKTRGQQVTLSCSPISGHRSVSWYQQTPGQGLQFLFEYFSETQRNKGNFPGRFSGRQFSNSRSEMNVSTLELGDSALYLCASSREQTNTGELFFGEGSRLTVL.